The subject of this entry is one TCR beta chain. Its antigen is unknown. The sample is drawn from a study of cytomegalovirus exposure and HLA in healthy donors. Findings and limits, study-wide: It was reported that the classifier diagnosed cytomegalovirus status with high specificity and sensitivity in both the original and validation cohorts.

Both 60 Vbeta primers and 13 Jbeta primers went into the PCR. Some clones are missing from TCRdb's copy, which holds only in-frame ones; the method was immunoSEQ multiplex PCR. The sample lists some 190,000 clones, 76% occurring once. V lost 2 bases, J lost 1 base, and 12 bases lay in between. Germline V lookup: CDR1 SGHVS, CDR2 FQNEAQ. CDR3 length equals 17 residues. The TCR was taken from a woman aged 25 to 39 in good health and CMV-seropositive. The sequencing input was PBMCs. The gene calls are TRBV7-8 and TRBJ2-6; possibly TRBD2 for D (5 bases). The chain's CDR3 is CASSLLRDMSGANVLTF. In DNA form, the CDR3 reads TGTGCCAGCAGCTTATTACGGGATATGTCTGGGGCCAACGTCCTGACTTTC.